Each of the 8 T cell receptor beta chains below was sequenced from the same sample in a study of beta chain features in type 1 diabetes. TCRB transcripts that were expressed got sequenced, as all of the isolated RNA had been reverse transcribed. Method: immunoSEQ multiplex PCR; TCRdb's copy keeps in-frame clones and lacks some. The profile shows hundreds of thousands of clones, around 15% of them singletons. Study-level points and caveats: Moderate yet significant TCRB CDR3 shortening was seen in Type 1 diabetes patients in all four CD4+ subsets.

The antigens of these receptors remain unknown. Source material: naive CD4+ T cells from blood. All receptors derive from a young man with type 1 diabetes.

Turning to this clone: Within the sample, other DNA sequences also encode this same CDR3. The chain has TRBV30 and TRBJ1-4; 7 nucleotides agree with TRBD1. The junction had 2 bases not matched to a gene; V was cut back by 1 base and J by 3 bases. Germline V CDR1 and CDR2: GTSNPN, SVGIG (reference sequence). CDR3 length: 14 residues. CDR3 amino acids: CAWSGQGANEKLFF. In DNA, the CDR3 is TGTGCCTGGAGTGGACAGGGAGCTAATGAAAAACTGTTTTTT.

This clone was seen a few times. The chain employs TRBV18 and TRBJ2-6; D tentatively reads TRBD1 or TRBD2 (6 bases each). CDR1 and CDR2 (germline): KGHSH, LQKENI. V lost 3 bases and J lost 0, with 18 bases in between. The CDR3 loop spans 19 amino acids. CDR3 nucleotides: TGTGCCAGCTCACCTACAAGACAGGCGGGAAGCTCTGGGGCCAACGTCCTGACTTTC. It encodes CASSPTRQAGSSGANVLTF.

Comment on this clone: A much bigger clone sits one base away, suggesting this may be a read error. The chain combines TRBV7-3 with TRBJ2-6; D unresolved. CDR3 size: 12 residues. Germline values: CDR1 SGHTA, CDR2 FQGTGA. V was clipped by 6 bases and J by 4 bases, with 4 bases between them. This chain's CDR3 is CASRGGANVLTF. The CDR3 nucleotides read TGTGCCAGCAGAGGAGGGGCCAACGTCCTGACTTTC.

The V gene is TRBV6-1, the J gene TRBJ2-6, with D maybe TRBD1 (6 bases). In germline, CDR1 is MNHNS, CDR2 SASEGT. Trimming took 5 bases from V and 4 from J, leaving 12 bases between them. The CDR3 has 15 residues. The CDR3 sequence is CASSRTDPGANVLTF. For the CDR3, the DNA is TGTGCCAGCAGTCGGACAGACCCCGGGGCCAACGTCCTGACTTTC.

The chain recombines TRBV4-2 with TRBJ2-3; D uncertain. Germline values: CDR1 LGHNA, CDR2 YNFKEQ. The length of the CDR3 is 11 residues. V lost 6 bases, J lost 3 bases, and 4 bases lay in between. In nucleotides, the CDR3 is TGTGCCAGCAGGGGGACAGATACGCAGTATTTT. Protein: CASRGTDTQYF.

CDR3 region: CASSRTGMDQPQHF. As DNA, the CDR3 is TGTGCCAGCAGCCGGACAGGAATGGATCAGCCCCAGCATTTT. The chain employs TRBV7-9 and TRBJ1-5; 7 bases agree with TRBD1. The germline V gene encodes CDR1 SEHNR and CDR2 FQNEAQ (reference sequence). V lost 5 bases to trimming and J lost 5 bases; unmatched junction nucleotides: 6. This CDR3 has 14 amino acids. Supplemented by reference TRBV7-9 and TRBJ1-5, the full variable domain reads DTGVSQNPRHKITKRGQNVTFRCDPISEHNRLYWYRQTLGQGPEFLTYFQNEAQLEKSRLLSDRFSAERPKGSFSTLEIQRTEQGDSAMYLCASSRTGMDQPQHFGDGTRLSIL.

This clone was observed a handful of times. CDR3 amino acids: CASRPTGRDGYTF. The CDR3 coding sequence is TGTGCCAGCAGACCGACAGGGAGAGATGGCTACACCTTC. The V and J genes are TRBV2 and TRBJ1-2; 7 bases align to TRBD1. From germline, CDR1 is SNHLY and CDR2 FYNNEI. The junction had 7 bases not matched to a gene; V was cut back by 6 bases and J by 6 bases. The CDR3 sequence is 13 residues long.

There are a few counts of this clone. The V gene is TRBV7-9, the J gene TRBJ1-1; D remains ambiguous. CDR1 is SEHNR, CDR2 FQNEAQ, per germline (reference sequence). The length of the CDR3 is 12 residues. The V end was cut by 3 bases, the J end by 4 bases, with 6 bases between. The chain's CDR3 is CASSFSSTEAFF. The CDR3 bases are TGTGCCAGCAGCTTTAGTTCCACTGAAGCTTTCTTT.